Listed below are T cell receptor beta chains from one sample, sequenced in a study of cytomegalovirus exposure and HLA in healthy donors. Here immunoSEQ multiplex PCR was the method, and the copy in TCRdb shows in-frame clones only, minus some. This sample has 100,000 to 150,000 clones, with approximately 72% found just once. What was sequenced was PBMCs. These receptor sequences come from a man aged 55 to 70 in good health and CMV-seropositive. Each CDR3 is given with its conserved first and last residue. The D gene is left open where the match is weak. A row's size may be missing; if present it is once, few, many or a size class.

clone_size	d_call	j_call	v_call	cdr3_aa	cdr3_nt
.	TRBD2	TRBJ2-2	TRBV30	CAWKGGSNTGELFF	TGTGCCTGGAAAGGCGGGAGCAACACCGGGGAGCTGTTTTTT
.	TRBD1	TRBJ1-6	TRBV6-5	CASRPGQGGSPLHF	TGTGCCAGCAGACCGGGACAGGGGGGATCACCCCTCCACTTT
.	.	TRBJ2-7	TRBV7-7	CASSPSQGYEQYF	TGTGCCAGCAGCCCATCACAGGGATACGAGCAGTACTTC
.	TRBD2	TRBJ2-1	TRBV30	CAWSVLAKGEQFF	TGTGCCTGGAGTGTACTAGCGAAGGGTGAGCAGTTCTTC
.	TRBD1	TRBJ2-1	TRBV15	CATSRGTGQGRNEQFF	TGTGCCACCAGCAGGGGAACCGGACAGGGACGCAATGAGCAGTTCTTC
.	TRBD2	TRBJ2-3	TRBV9	CASSVVPTSGGSTDTQYF	TGTGCCAGCAGCGTAGTCCCGACTAGCGGGGGAAGCACAGATACGCAGTATTTT
.	TRBD2	TRBJ2-1	TRBV13	CASSSTGTSGGGSYNEQFF	TGTGCCAGCAGCTCTACCGGGACTAGCGGGGGGGGCTCCTACAATGAGCAGTTCTTC
.	TRBD2	TRBJ2-3	TRBV9	CASSVRPSGRDTQYF	TGTGCCAGCAGCGTAAGACCTAGCGGGAGGGATACGCAGTATTTT
.	.	TRBJ2-2	TRBV18	CASSPRVDTGELFF	TGTGCCAGCTCACCTCGGGTCGACACCGGGGAGCTGTTTTTT
.	.	TRBJ2-7	TRBV7-8	CASSLNPGDGQYF	TGTGCCAGCAGCTTGAACCCCGGGGATGGGCAGTACTTC
.	TRBD1	TRBJ1-5	TRBV28	CASSLGTGWKGQPQHF	TGTGCCAGCAGTTTGGGGACAGGTTGGAAGGGTCAGCCCCAGCATTTT
.	TRBD2	TRBJ2-5	TRBV5-1	CASSLAGTNQETQYF	TGCGCCAGCAGCTTGGCCGGGACTAATCAAGAGACCCAGTACTTC
.	TRBD1	TRBJ2-5	TRBV4-1	CASSPGQKETQYF	TGCGCCAGCAGTCCGGGACAGAAAGAGACCCAGTACTTC
.	.	TRBJ2-1	TRBV25-1	CASTRKDFRHEQFF	TGTGCCAGCACCCGAAAGGACTTTCGTCATGAGCAGTTCTTC
.	.	TRBJ1-3	TRBV5-1	CASSSGSGNTIYF	TGCGCCAGCAGCTCCGGCTCTGGAAACACCATATATTTT
once	TRBD1	TRBJ1-6	TRBV14	CASSHRGQGSSYNSPLHF	TGTGCCAGCAGCCACAGGGGACAGGGCAGCTCCTATAATTCACCCCTCCACTTT
.	TRBD2	TRBJ2-1	TRBV9	CASSVGGGFAYNEQFF	TGTGCCAGCAGCGTAGGCGGGGGGTTCGCTTACAATGAGCAGTTCTTC
.	TRBD1	TRBJ1-2	TRBV5-1	CASSPDRGLNYVYTF	TGCGCCAGCAGCCCCGACAGGGGGCTGAACTATGTCTACACCTTC
few	TRBD1	TRBJ1-1	TRBV11-2	CASSKRDRLNTEAFF	TGTGCCAGCAGTAAAAGGGACAGGCTGAACACTGAAGCTTTCTTT
.	TRBD2	TRBJ2-1	TRBV5-6	CASSLGGTTYNEQFF	TGTGCCAGCAGCTTGGGAGGGACTACCTACAATGAGCAGTTCTTC
few	TRBD1	TRBJ1-1	TRBV7-3	CASSPTGGTEAFF	TGTGCCAGCAGCCCCACAGGGGGCACTGAAGCTTTCTTT
few	TRBD1	TRBJ2-3	TRBV2	CASSEGQANTQYF	TGTGCCAGCAGTGAGGGACAGGCGAATACGCAGTATTTT
.	.	TRBJ2-7	TRBV2	CAISNGQDYEQYF	TGTGCCATCTCTAATGGGCAGGACTACGAGCAGTACTTC
.	.	TRBJ2-7	TRBV27	CASSFRGGSYYEQYF	TGTGCCAGCAGTTTTAGGGGGGGATCCTACTACGAGCAGTACTTC
.	TRBD2	TRBJ2-1	TRBV30	CAWSLAGDDEQFF	TGTGCCTGGAGTCTGGCGGGAGACGATGAGCAGTTCTTC
.	.	TRBJ1-2	TRBV5-1	CASSFGTSNYGYTF	TGCGCCAGCAGCTTTGGGACATCTAACTATGGCTACACCTTC
.	TRBD2	TRBJ2-7	TRBV4-1	CASSQVGGSGYEQYF	TGCGCCAGCAGCCAAGTTGGCGGGAGCGGCTACGAGCAGTACTTC